This paragraph covers one T cell receptor (beta chain) sequence. Its antigen specificity is not known. Base quality data are lacking; no much larger clone is found one base away. The cohort comprised 670 or so healthy bone marrow donors. At the time of sampling, all cohort members were nominally healthy, though unrecorded immune exposures were likely present. The donor tested CMV seronegative and was one of the 352 seronegative cohort members. A peripheral blood sample was provided by each donor, and peripheral blood mononuclear cells were used for TCR beta sequencing. The Qiagen DNeasy Blood Extraction Kit was used to extract genomic DNA from the blood cell samples. The record originates from a study of cytomegalovirus exposure and HLA in healthy donors (dated 2017 in TCRdb). Regarding the study in general: An earlier analysis of approximately 590 of the donors reported about 290 Gb of sequence data and roughly 110 million unique TCR beta sequences from about 200 million T cells. About 300 gigabases of sequencing data and approximately 85 million unique TCR sequences were included in an early release covering around 600 HLA-typed donors. Among the 398 genotyped donors, around 81% belonged to the genetic ancestry cluster associated with self-reported Caucasian donors. The study aimed to test whether signatures of past pathogen exposure could be identified by cataloging public T cell receptors. Using immunosequencing, the study profiled T cell repertoires from approximately 700 subjects and related those repertoires to cytomegalovirus serostatus. Along with the approximately 700-subject first cohort, a separate validation cohort of around 120 different subjects was used. To predict cytomegalovirus infection status, the study combined high-throughput TCR immunosequencing, statistical association of individual TCRs with disease status, and machine learning. To study patterns of TCR occurrence, a later analysis re-analyzed previously published TCR beta repertoires from hundreds of donors and added high-resolution HLA genotyping. In the later analysis, no new phenotypic data were used to find candidate immune exposures; instead, reliance was placed on TCR beta sequences and their occurrence across donors. An earlier analysis of more than 450 of the donors used high-throughput TCR beta sequencing to judge whether each TCR beta V gene segment behaved as functional or pseudogenic. Donor age, sex, ethnicity and CMV serostatus were compiled together with the repertoire data. In a later genetic analysis, genome-wide SNP genotypes for 398 of the 666 donors were used, and that subset was treated as a discovery cohort. Every discovery cohort repertoire had been produced on one sequencing platform. HLA typing covered class I and class II loci at four-digit resolution. The number of donors typed differed by locus, with 629-630 for A, B, C, DRB1 and DQB1, more than 500 for DQA1, some 570 for DPA1, and 400 to 490 for DPB1. Four or five DR-DQ haplotypes were handled as single units for association and clustering because linkage in the cohort was strong. Among roughly 400 genotyped donors of the cohort, an average of around 240,000 unique TCR beta nucleotide sequences were sequenced per donor, roughly 20% of them non-productive. General findings and caveats noted by the study authors: A further reported finding was that TCR beta sequences accurately predicted the HLA-A and HLA-B alleles for most subjects in the first cohort. A total of 150 or so TCR beta chains were listed by the study as associated with cytomegalovirus. Most TCR sequences were seen in very few donors, while some public TCRs were found in many individuals. Because HLA typing was missing for some donors at each locus, association tests included only the typed subset. In a later genetic analysis, fewer N-insertions in productive TCRs were reported among donors in an Asian-associated ancestry cluster than the roughly 700-donor mean. CMV serostatus was the only immune exposure information available for the cohort. The classifier was reported to diagnose cytomegalovirus status with high specificity and sensitivity in both the original cohort and the validation cohort. According to a later analysis, TCR association rates differed among HLA loci, with DRB1 alleles showing the most associated TCRs and HLA-C alleles showing the fewest. An association between a missense DCLRE1C variant and V-gene and J-gene trimming of TCR beta chains was found in a later genetic analysis and replicated in an independent cohort. Correlated functional status among segregating V segments might reflect linkage disequilibrium, but an unknown experimental factor could not be ruled out. Roughly uniform sequencing depth across donors was assumed in presence/absence analyses, although this assumption may not hold. In this cohort, only TCR beta chains were sequenced, and detectable features were limited by the absence of alpha or paired-chain data. Strong co-occurrence of HLA alleles, especially DR and DQ, made assigning TCR associations to individual alleles difficult. The authors suggested that the approach could potentially be extended to other disease states and immunological phenotypes. A cluster of highly shared sequence variants was judged likely to be a technical artifact of the sequencing pipeline. In an earlier analysis of approximately 590 of the donors, most TCR beta V segments appeared in productive rearrangements about 87% or about 30% of the time, broadly matching IMGT annotations. At a false discovery rate of 0.05, a later analysis linked around 17,000 TCR beta sequences to specific HLA alleles. A few of the identified cytomegalovirus-associated TCR beta chains were confirmed in vitro to be specific for cytomegalovirus antigens. The 87-base-pair reads could not distinguish some IMGT-functional V segments, including TRBV6-2 and TRBV6-3, so those segments were excluded. A later analysis reported that several top co-occurrence clusters appeared linked to parvovirus B19, influenza, CMV and Epstein-Barr virus. According to a later analysis, most CMV-associated TCR beta chains appeared to be HLA-restricted, and the HLA associations seemed to be driven largely by CMV exposure. In a later analysis, HLA-associated TCR beta chains were found to be more clonally expanded and to have lower generation probabilities than equally common non-associated chains. Over 15 rarely observed V segments, including chromosome 9 orphons, were excluded from the earlier analysis of a few hundred of the donors because counts were too low.

CDR1 and CDR2, per the germline V gene, are SGHTA and FQGNSA. Measured from the cysteine to the phenylalanine, the CDR3 is 15 residues long. Only CDR3 DNA is held: 45 bases, read in frame from base 1. V is cut by 5 bases and J by 2 bases, and the space between the germline ends is 13 bases. Library preparation was by the immunoSEQ multiplex PCR assay. For the multiplex PCR, a mixture combining 60 forward primers for TCR Vbeta segments and 13 reverse primers for TCR Jbeta segments was used. Amplification of the CDR3 region of rearranged TCR beta genes was performed with a multiplex PCR assay on genomic DNA. The amplified TCR beta libraries were sequenced on the Illumina HiSeq System as 87-base-pair reads. The original methods were these. Across the 700 or so repertoires, a later analysis counted 60 million to 90 million unique TCR beta chains, roughly 11 million of which were shared by at least two donors. To remove PCR and sequencing errors, raw reads were error-corrected and collapsed into unique sequences using a nearest-neighbor algorithm that merged closely related sequences. V, D and J gene segments were assigned by aligning CDR3 sequences to IMGT reference sequences. Each retained sequence needed at least a six-nucleotide match to both a V gene segment and a J gene segment. Rearrangements were called productive when the CDR3 lacked stop codons and stayed in frame with V and J; all others were non-productive. Following IMGT convention, CDR3 was defined as the stretch from the second conserved V-encoded cysteine up to the conserved J-encoded phenylalanine. Sequences without an unambiguous match to a single V gene segment were excluded from the earlier analysis of about 640 of the donors. In an earlier analysis of approximately 500 of the donors, a V segment was called functional when productive rearrangements were above 56.7%, and segregating when the standard deviation between donors exceeded 5%. A statistical classification framework was built to diagnose cytomegalovirus status from the catalog of TCR beta chain sequences. V and J gene assignment, in a later analysis, came from comparing TCR nucleotide sequences with IMGT/GENE-DB human TR gene sequences. In a later analysis, CDR3 sequences and most-parsimonious VDJ recombination scenarios were assigned using the TCRdist pipeline. A later analysis defined each TCR beta chain by its CDR3 amino acid sequence plus V-gene family, and excluded reads lacking a unique V-gene family. In a later analysis, some 600 highly shared, low-generation-probability nucleotide sequences were removed to address suspected cross-contamination and a sequencing artifact. For each public chain, a later analysis derived a clonal expansion index from normalized ranks of inferred template counts within each repertoire. Generation probabilities in a later analysis came from a VDJ recombination model fitted to out-of-frame rearrangements, and those results were checked against IGoR. A later analysis scored TCR-TCR, TCR-HLA and TCR-CMV co-occurrence with hypergeometric tests, applying a repertoire-size bias correction to TCR pairs. A later analysis estimated false discovery rates by permuting HLA or CMV assignments 20 times. A later analysis grouped co-occurring TCRs with DBSCAN, adding TCRdist sequence similarity when clustering within HLA-allele-positive subsets. Co-occurrence clustering excluded repertoires with fewer than 30,000 or more than 120,000 public chains, plus five with anomalous nucleotide sharing. In its TCRdb copy, this immuneACCESS table keeps in-frame sequences only and misses some clones. Where compared with another copy, unresolved V genes explain less than half of these, and the others have no known cause. V, J and clone size derive from that table, while D and trimming were established from the DNA sequence. The sample records about 140,000 clones, roughly 73% of which are singletons. The ten largest clonotypes hold 3% to 3.5% of the sample.

The rearrangement joined TRBV7-2 to TRBJ2-1, with TRBD1 perhaps the D gene, on 5 matching bases. This TCR derives from a man aged 35-49 years in good health and CMV-seronegative. The material sequenced was PBMCs. CDR3 loop: CASSIAGWAYNEQFF. The nucleotide sequence reads as follows: TGTGCCAGCAGCATCGCAGGGTGGGCCTACAATGAGCAGTTCTTC.